The clone carrying this T cell receptor (beta chain) was seen repeatedly, ten times or more. The data were taken from a study of T-cell memory formation after mild COVID-19. TCRdb used MiXCR to reprocess the 5' RACE reads, holding one entry per CDR3 protein. The table includes over 11,000 distinct CDR3 sequences, roughly a fifth detected once. The V and J ends lost 5 bases and 4 bases respectively, with 6 bases between them. This CDR3 has 12 amino acids. The V and J genes are TRBV12-3 or TRBV12-4 and TRBJ2-1; D uncertain. The sample was PBMCs or a T cell subset sorted from them (not recorded which). The receptor's source is an adult woman who had mild COVID-19 (a few samples of this study predate the infection). Cell type and time point are not known. Written as DNA, the CDR3 is TGTGCCAGCAGTGATAAGTACAATGAGCAGTTCTTC. This sequence encodes CASSDKYNEQFF.